Listed here are 20 T cell receptor beta chains from one sample, sequenced in a study of blood T cell repertoires in COVID-19. Measured with immunoSEQ multiplex PCR; TCRdb has only the in-frame clones, and not every one. The data show about 400,000 clones, nearly 90% seen once. Source material: PBMCs or T cells enriched from blood (not recorded which). The receptors here all came from a woman aged 18-29 years with acute COVID-19.

The chain recombines TRBV2 with TRBJ2-2; 15 nucleotides line up with TRBD2. V shed 7 bases and J 1 base; nucleotides not matched to a gene: 10. The germline V gene has CDR1 SNHLY and CDR2 FYNNEI. CDR3 size: 19 residues. Written as DNA, the CDR3 is TGTGCCAGCAAAATTAAGGGACTAGCGGGGGGCCTGAACACCGGGGAGCTGTTTTTT. Translating gives CASKIKGLAGGLNTGELFF.

The gene calls are TRBV28 and TRBJ1-1; D is possibly TRBD1 (5 bases). CDR1 is MDHEN and CDR2 is SYDVKM in the germline V gene. The CDR3 loop spans 15 amino acids. V was clipped by 7 bases and J by 5 bases, with 20 bases between them. The CDR3 DNA is TGTGCCAGCACTGGATTAATGCAGGGTGGGACTGAAGCTTTCTTT. This translates into CASTGLMQGGTEAFF.

The V gene is TRBV28, the J gene TRBJ2-7; D is perhaps TRBD1 (5 bases). Germline assignment: CDR1 MDHEN and CDR2 SYDVKM. The CDR3 is 12 amino acids. Between the trimmed V and J ends, which lost 5 bases and 3 bases, there was a span of 8 bases. This chain's CDR3 is CASSHQGYEQYF. CDR3 in DNA: TGTGCCAGCAGTCACCAGGGCTACGAGCAGTACTTC.

The chain combines TRBV19 with TRBJ1-2; 9 bases agree with TRBD1. J was trimmed by 3 bases and V by 7 bases; bases with no gene match: 3. Germline V CDR1 and CDR2: LNHDA, SQIVND (reference sequence). This CDR3 comprises 13 residues. In nucleotides, the CDR3 is TGTGCCAGTACTACAGGGGGCTACTATGGCTACACCTTC. This gives the protein CASTTGGYYGYTF. Drawing the rest from reference TRBV19 and TRBJ1-2, the complete variable domain is DGGITQSPKYLFRKEGQNVTLSCEQNLNHDAMYWYRQDPGQGLRLIYYSQIVNDFQKGDIAEGYSVSREKKESFPLTVTSAQKNPTAFYLCASTTGGYYGYTFGSGTRLTVV.

The genes are TRBV27 and TRBJ2-1; 8 positions match TRBD2. The V gene end was trimmed by 6 bases and the J gene end by 2 bases; junction bases not matched to a gene: 3. CDR3 length: 14 amino acids. The V gene's germline CDR1 is MNHEY and CDR2 SMNVEV (reference sequence). The CDR3: CASRSGGPYNEQFF. Here the CDR3 DNA reads TGTGCCAGCAGATCGGGAGGGCCCTACAATGAGCAGTTCTTC.

The chain joins TRBV7-9 to TRBJ2-1; TRBD2 agrees at 11 bases. The germline CDR1 and CDR2 sequences are SEHNR and FQNEAQ (reference sequence). The CDR3 covers 17 residues. The ends lost 5 bases at V and 4 bases at J; junction bases unmatched: 10. The CDR3: CASSPISGGAGYNEQFF. The CDR3 DNA reads as TGTGCCAGCAGCCCAATTAGCGGGGGGGCCGGGTACAATGAGCAGTTCTTC.

The chain links TRBV3-1 (or the pseudogene TRBV3-2) to TRBJ1-4; D unresolved. CDR3 length: 16 residues. Between the trimmed V and J ends, which lost 0 bases and 6 bases, there was a span of 14 bases. Germline V gene sequence: CDR1 LGHDT, CDR2 YNNKEL (reference sequence). The CDR3 DNA is TGTGCCAGCAGCCAAGAGGAGAGGGATAGGGATGAAAAACTGTTTTTT. This encodes CASSQEERDRDEKLFF.

A single count supports this clone. The J gene is TRBJ2-7, the V gene TRBV30, with 7 nucleotides matching TRBD1. Germline V gene data show CDR1 as GTSNPN and CDR2 as SVGIG (reference sequence). The CDR3 contains 14 residues. The V segment lost 0 bases and the J segment 4 bases; nucleotides outside the gene matches: 6. This chain's CDR3 is CAWSVTGEVYEQYF. In nucleotides, the CDR3 is TGTGCCTGGAGTGTAACAGGGGAAGTTTACGAGCAGTACTTC.

J is TRBJ1-2 and V is TRBV10-3; no definite D call. V gave up 8 bases and J gave up 5 bases, with 9 bases separating them. Per the germline V gene, CDR1 is ENHRY and CDR2 is SYGVKD. The CDR3 is 11 residues long. The CDR3 loop reads CAIFVSYGYTF. CDR3 DNA: TGTGCCATCTTTGTGAGTTATGGCTACACCTTC.

The chain has TRBV5-1 and TRBJ2-6; D gene uncertain. V lost 3 bases to trimming and J lost 4 bases, with 8 bases between them. The germline V gene has CDR1 SGHRS and CDR2 YFSETQ. The CDR3 is 14 residues long. CDR3 DNA sequence: TGCGCCAGCAGCTCCTTACACGGGGCCAACGTCCTGACTTTC. Protein product: CASSSLHGANVLTF. The full variable domain, in which reference TRBV5-1 and TRBJ2-6 provide the parts outside the CDR3, is KAGVTQTPRYLIKTRGQQVTLSCSPISGHRSVSWYQQTPGQGLQFLFEYFSETQRNKGNFPGRFSGRQFSNSRSEMNVSTLELGDSALYLCASSSLHGANVLTFGAGSRLTVL.

CDR3 nucleotide sequence: TGTGCCAGCAGCTTAAACGCGGGAGCTATCGAGCAGTACTTC. This translates into CASSLNAGAIEQYF. J is TRBJ2-7 and V is TRBV7-2, with TRBD2 matching 7 bases. Germline V lookup: CDR1 SGHTA, CDR2 FQGNSA. The CDR3 contains 14 residues. The ends lost 2 bases at V and 6 bases at J; junction bases unmatched: 7.

The chain uses TRBV7-3 and TRBJ2-1, with a possible D match to TRBD1 (6 bases). Trimming pared 4 bases from V and 6 bases from J, leaving 28 bases between. CDR1 and CDR2 (germline): SGHTA, FQGTGA. The CDR3 is made up of 19 amino acids. This CDR3 is CASSSRRGLNRVSGNEQFF. CDR3 sequence (DNA): TGTGCCAGCAGCTCGAGAAGGGGCCTGAACAGGGTAAGCGGCAATGAGCAGTTCTTC.

V usage is TRBV18 and J usage is TRBJ1-1; 10 bases map to TRBD1. The CDR3 is 13 amino acids. Germline lookup yields CDR1 KGHSH and CDR2 LQKENI. J lost 6 bases, V lost 4 bases, and 2 bases had no gene match. In DNA, the CDR3 is TGTGCCAGCTCACGACAGGGGGCAGCTGAAGCTTTCTTT. Translation: CASSRQGAAEAFF.

The rearrangement joins TRBV6-6 to TRBJ1-3, with D perhaps matching TRBD1 (6 bases). The V gene's germline CDR1 is MNHNY and CDR2 SVGAGI (reference sequence). Deletions cut 8 bases from V and 0 bases from J, with 17 bases between. This CDR3 is built from 16 residues. CDR3 residues: CASGLEGHLSGNTIYF. DNA for the CDR3: TGTGCCAGCGGTCTCGAGGGACACCTCTCTGGAAACACCATATATTTT.

The V call is TRBV20-1, the J call TRBJ2-3; 7 bases match TRBD2. V lost 6 bases, J lost 5 bases, and 2 bases stayed unmatched. Looked up from germline, CDR1 is DFQATT and CDR2 is SNEGSKA (reference sequence). This CDR3 region has 11 residues. The CDR3 loop reads CSAIAGDTQYF. As DNA, the CDR3 is TGCAGTGCAATAGCGGGAGATACGCAGTATTTT.

The chain uses TRBV9 and TRBJ2-7, with 7 bases fitting TRBD2. Per the germline V gene, CDR1 is SGDLS and CDR2 is YYNGEE. The CDR3 sequence is 16 residues long. V shed 4 bases and J 2 bases; nucleotides not matched to a gene: 12. CDR3 region: CASSPPFERGPYEQYF. CDR3 sequence (DNA): TGTGCCAGCAGCCCACCCTTCGAGCGGGGCCCCTACGAGCAGTACTTC.

The V and J genes are TRBV28 and TRBJ2-7; 11 nucleotides align to TRBD1. The CDR3 runs to 13 residues. CDR1 MDHEN and CDR2 SYDVKM come from the germline V gene. V lost 8 bases to trimming and J lost 3 bases; unmatched junction nucleotides: 3. The CDR3 region has the DNA TGTGCCAGCCAGGGACAGGGGGACTACGAGCAGTACTTC. It is translated as CASQGQGDYEQYF.

The chain links TRBV5-8 to TRBJ2-1; D may be TRBD2 (6 bases). In germline, CDR1 is SGHTS, CDR2 YDEGEE. V dropped 4 bases and J dropped 3 bases, with 11 bases sitting between them. The CDR3 is made up of 14 amino acids. The CDR3 loop is CASSPRDFYNEQFF. Written as DNA, the CDR3 is TGTGCCAGCAGCCCCCGGGACTTCTACAATGAGCAGTTCTTC.

The rearrangement links TRBV21-1 to TRBJ1-1; no DNA check was done on the table's D call, TRBD1. TRBV21-1 is a pseudogene. There are 16 residues in the CDR3. As DNA, the CDR3 is TGTGCCAGCTTTGATTCGCAGGCGAGAAAGAACACTGAAGCTTTCTTT. This codes for CASFDSQARKNTEAFF.

The chain links TRBV7-9 to TRBJ1-2; TRBD1 aligns across 7 bases. J lost 4 bases, V lost 5 bases, and 7 bases had no gene match. This CDR3 has 14 amino acids. Germline V gene sequence: CDR1 SEHNR, CDR2 FQNEAQ (reference sequence). The CDR3 spells CASSPDRLSYGYTF. In nucleotides, the CDR3 is TGTGCCAGCAGCCCGGACAGGCTTAGCTATGGCTACACCTTC.